One sample yielded the 5 T cell receptor beta chains listed below, sequenced in a study of spatial heterogeneity in lung cancer. The time point is: blood taken at disease recurrence. Sequencing of whole RNA from tumor, nontumor lung or frozen PBMC involved no sorting. Each CDR3 protein is one row after TCRdb ran MiXCR on the 5' RACE reads. In the table there are 9,500 to 10,000 distinct CDR3 sequences, approximately 3.6% of which are singletons. The material was PBMCs, obtained at recurrence. The receptors here all came from a female donor with early-stage non-small cell lung cancer.

This clonotype showed up many times. Found in a library prepared for alpha chains, this beta chain is an off-target read, and its abundance has little meaning. This chain's CDR3 is CATRDRGNTEAFF. Written as DNA, the CDR3 is TGTGCCACCCGAGACAGGGGGAACACTGAAGCTTTCTTT. The rearrangement links TRBV10-3 to TRBJ1-1; 8 positions agree with TRBD1. Germline assignment: CDR1 ENHRY and CDR2 SYGVKD. The CDR3 runs to 13 residues. After removal of 10 bases from V and 1 base from J, the junction contained 5 bases not matched to a gene.

At least ten counts were recorded for this clonotype. The size of this beta chain means little, since it is a stray read in a library made for alpha chains. The gene calls are TRBV3-1 and TRBJ2-7; no firm D call. The CDR3 spans 13 residues. V was trimmed by 4 bases and J by 4 bases, leaving 11 bases between them. CDR1 and CDR2 (germline): LGHDT, YNNKEL (reference sequence). CDR3 sequence (DNA): TGTGCCAGCAGCCGGCCTCCGTCATACGAGCAGTACTTC. Protein product: CASSRPPSYEQYF.

This clonotype showed up many times. This beta chain turned up in a library designed for alpha chains; as an off-target read, its abundance says little. The rearrangement uses TRBV24-1 and TRBJ2-1, with D possibly TRBD1 on 6 matching bases. This CDR3 spans 12 amino acids. Germline values: CDR1 KGHDR, CDR2 SFDVKD. The V and J ends lost 9 bases and 6 bases respectively, with 11 bases between them. The CDR3 DNA sequence: TGTGCCACCCAAGGGGGTGTCAATGAGCAGTTCTTC. Protein: CATQGGVNEQFF.

Judged by abundance, this clonotype is medium-sized. The library was designed around alpha chains, so this beta chain is a stray read whose abundance carries little weight. The chain employs TRBV20-1 and TRBJ2-3; D is ambiguous. Germline CDR1 reads DFQATT; CDR2 reads SNEGSKA (reference sequence). V dropped 6 bases and J dropped 1 base, with 14 bases sitting between them. This CDR3 has 14 residues. The CDR3 region is CSALLPRGTDTQYF. The DNA of the CDR3 is TGCAGTGCCCTGCTGCCTCGGGGCACAGATACGCAGTATTTT.

Ten or more counts support this clonotype. Since the library was made to target alpha chains, this beta chain is a stray read and its abundance is not meaningful. The chain recombines TRBV20-1 with TRBJ1-5; TRBD1 might be the D (5 bases). Germline lookup yields CDR1 DFQATT and CDR2 SNEGSKA (reference sequence). Trimming took 0 bases from V and 3 from J, leaving 18 bases between them. This CDR3 region has 17 residues. In DNA form, the CDR3 reads TGCAGTGCTAGAGATTCCCAATTAGCGGGGGTCAATCAGCCCCAGCATTTT. It encodes CSARDSQLAGVNQPQHF.